Sequencing of this TCR beta chain was carried out in a study of graft-versus-host responses after intestinal transplantation. For the study at large: Anti-thymocyte globulin induction was given to all recipients, followed by tacrolimus and steroids for around three years. Broader study findings: Detected in recipient marrow were GvH clones, some of which were first observed in ileum or blood. Maximum circulating GvH clone levels tracked with early post-transplant HvG decreases. High graft-versus-host to host-versus-graft clonal ratios were seen in allografts of patients with graft-donor T cell macrochimerism.

Method: immunoSEQ multiplex PCR; TCRdb's copy keeps in-frame clones and lacks some. The sample includes 85,000 to 90,000 clones, approximately 90% of them seen just once. As to this clone: Its target is unknown.

The CDR3 length is 15 residues. V dropped 3 bases and J dropped 0 bases, with 9 bases sitting between them. From germline, CDR1 is SGHRS and CDR2 YFSETQ. Sequencing used unstimulated CD4+ T cells sorted from spleen or lymph node cells, obtained before transplant. The source is a human donor who was the organ donor for an intestinal transplant. This chain links TRBV5-1 with TRBJ1-4; D call uncertain. The DNA for the CDR3 is TGCGCCAGCAGCTACAGTTCCTCAACTAATGAAAAACTGTTTTTT. The encoded protein is CASSYSSSTNEKLFF.